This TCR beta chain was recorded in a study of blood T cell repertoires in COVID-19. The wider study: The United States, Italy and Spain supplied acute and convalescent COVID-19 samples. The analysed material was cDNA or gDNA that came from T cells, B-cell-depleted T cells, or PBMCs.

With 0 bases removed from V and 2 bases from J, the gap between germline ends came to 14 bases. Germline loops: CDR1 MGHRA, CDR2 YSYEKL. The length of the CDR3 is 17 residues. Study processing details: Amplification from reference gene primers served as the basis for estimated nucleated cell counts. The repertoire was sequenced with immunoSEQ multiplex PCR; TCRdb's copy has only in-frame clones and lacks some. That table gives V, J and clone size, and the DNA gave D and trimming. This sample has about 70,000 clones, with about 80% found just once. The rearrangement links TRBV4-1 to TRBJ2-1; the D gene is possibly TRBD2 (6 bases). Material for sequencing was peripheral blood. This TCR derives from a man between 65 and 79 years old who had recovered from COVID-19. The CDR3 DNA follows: TGCGCCAGCAGCCAAGAACCCGGACTATCCACCTACAATGAGCAGTTCTTC. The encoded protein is CASSQEPGLSTYNEQFF.